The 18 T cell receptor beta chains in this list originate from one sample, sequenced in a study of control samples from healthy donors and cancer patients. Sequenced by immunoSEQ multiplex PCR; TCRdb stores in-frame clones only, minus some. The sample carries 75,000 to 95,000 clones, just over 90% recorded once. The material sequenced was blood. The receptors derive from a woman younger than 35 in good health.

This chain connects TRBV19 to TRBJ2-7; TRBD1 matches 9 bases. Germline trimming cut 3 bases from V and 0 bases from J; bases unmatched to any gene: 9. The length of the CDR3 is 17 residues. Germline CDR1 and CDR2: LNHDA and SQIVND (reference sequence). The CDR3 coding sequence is TGTGCCAGTAGTATCCTTGGGACAGGGTCGAGCTCCTACGAGCAGTACTTC. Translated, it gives CASSILGTGSSSYEQYF.

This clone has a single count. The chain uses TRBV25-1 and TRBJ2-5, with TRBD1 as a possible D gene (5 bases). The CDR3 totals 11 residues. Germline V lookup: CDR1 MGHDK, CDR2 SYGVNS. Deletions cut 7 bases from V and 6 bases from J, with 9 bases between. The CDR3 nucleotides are TGTGCCAGCACTCAGGGCAAGACCCAGTACTTC. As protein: CASTQGKTQYF.

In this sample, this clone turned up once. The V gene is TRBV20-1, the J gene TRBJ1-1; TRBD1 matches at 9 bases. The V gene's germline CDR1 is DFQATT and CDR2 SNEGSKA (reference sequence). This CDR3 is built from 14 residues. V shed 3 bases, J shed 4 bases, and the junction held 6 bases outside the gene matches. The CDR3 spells CSASSTGGGTEAFF. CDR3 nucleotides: TGCAGTGCTAGTTCAACAGGGGGCGGCACTGAAGCTTTCTTT.

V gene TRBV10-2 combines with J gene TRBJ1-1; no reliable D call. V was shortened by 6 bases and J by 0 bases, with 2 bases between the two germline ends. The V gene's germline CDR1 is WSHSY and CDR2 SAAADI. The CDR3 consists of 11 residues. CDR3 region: CASSVNTEAFF. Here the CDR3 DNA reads TGCGCCAGCAGCGTGAACACTGAAGCTTTCTTT.

As DNA, the CDR3 is TGTGCCAGTAGTATCACGACAGGGGTTAATTCACCCCTCCACTTT. Its translation is CASSITTGVNSPLHF. The rearrangement uses TRBV19 and TRBJ1-6; 8 bases line up with TRBD1. The germline CDR1 and CDR2 sequences are LNHDA and SQIVND (reference sequence). Trimming at V came to 3 bases and at J to 6 bases, leaving 4 bases not matched to a gene. The CDR3 contains 15 residues.

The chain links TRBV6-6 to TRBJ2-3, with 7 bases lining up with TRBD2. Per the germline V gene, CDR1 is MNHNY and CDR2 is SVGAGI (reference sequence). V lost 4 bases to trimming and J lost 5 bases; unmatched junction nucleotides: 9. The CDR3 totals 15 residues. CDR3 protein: CASSLFRGDLDTQYF. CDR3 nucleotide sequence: TGTGCCAGCAGTTTGTTTCGGGGGGACCTAGATACGCAGTATTTT.

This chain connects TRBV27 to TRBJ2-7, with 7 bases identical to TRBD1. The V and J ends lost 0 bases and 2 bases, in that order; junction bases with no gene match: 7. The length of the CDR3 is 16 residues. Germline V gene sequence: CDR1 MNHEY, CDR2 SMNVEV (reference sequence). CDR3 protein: CASSLSQGTATYEQYF. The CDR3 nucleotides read TGTGCCAGCAGTTTATCGCAGGGGACAGCTACCTACGAGCAGTACTTC.

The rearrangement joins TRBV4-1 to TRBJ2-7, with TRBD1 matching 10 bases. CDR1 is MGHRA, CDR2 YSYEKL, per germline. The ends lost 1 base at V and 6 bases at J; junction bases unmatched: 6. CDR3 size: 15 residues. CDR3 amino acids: CASSQVGDRGREQYF. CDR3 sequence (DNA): TGCGCCAGCAGCCAAGTCGGGGACAGGGGACGCGAGCAGTACTTC.

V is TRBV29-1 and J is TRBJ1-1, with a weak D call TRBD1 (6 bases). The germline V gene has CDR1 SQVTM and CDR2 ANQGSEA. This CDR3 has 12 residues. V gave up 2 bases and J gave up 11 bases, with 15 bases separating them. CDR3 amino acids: CSVELGTGNAFF. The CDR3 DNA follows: TGCAGCGTTGAACTGGGTACAGGGAACGCTTTCTTT.

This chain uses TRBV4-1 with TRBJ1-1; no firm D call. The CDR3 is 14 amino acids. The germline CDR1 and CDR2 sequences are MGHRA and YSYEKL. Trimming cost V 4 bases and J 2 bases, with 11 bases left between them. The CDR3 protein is CASSPTSGNTEAFF. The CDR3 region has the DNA TGCGCCAGCAGCCCGACCTCAGGAAACACTGAAGCTTTCTTT.

The CDR3 is CASSLPGTGVIAGNTIYF. The CDR3 nucleotides are TGTGCCAGCAGTTTGCCCGGGACGGGGGTCATAGCTGGAAACACCATATATTTT. The chain recombines TRBV28 with TRBJ1-3, with D perhaps matching TRBD1 (5 bases). The CDR3 totals 18 residues. The ends were cut back, 3 bases at V and 2 bases at J, with 20 bases in the middle. Germline CDR1 reads MDHEN; CDR2 reads SYDVKM.

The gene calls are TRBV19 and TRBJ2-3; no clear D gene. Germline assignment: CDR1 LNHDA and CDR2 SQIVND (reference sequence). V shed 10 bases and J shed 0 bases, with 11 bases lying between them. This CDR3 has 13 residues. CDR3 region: CAIRRSSTDTQYF. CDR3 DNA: TGTGCCATTAGACGGTCTAGCACAGATACGCAGTATTTT.

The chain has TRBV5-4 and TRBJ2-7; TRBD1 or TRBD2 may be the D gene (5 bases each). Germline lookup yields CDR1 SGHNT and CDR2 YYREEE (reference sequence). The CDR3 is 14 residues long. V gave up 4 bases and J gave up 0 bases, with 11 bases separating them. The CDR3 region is CASSRVGDSYEQYF. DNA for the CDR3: TGTGCCAGCAGCCGGGTGGGGGACTCCTACGAGCAGTACTTC.

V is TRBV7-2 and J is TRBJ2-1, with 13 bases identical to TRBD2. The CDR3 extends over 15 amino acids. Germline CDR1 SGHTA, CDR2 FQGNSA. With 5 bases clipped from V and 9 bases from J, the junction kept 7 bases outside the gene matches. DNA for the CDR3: TGTGCCAGCAGCGGGGGACTAGCGGGACGCGGTGAGCAGTTCTTC. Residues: CASSGGLAGRGEQFF.

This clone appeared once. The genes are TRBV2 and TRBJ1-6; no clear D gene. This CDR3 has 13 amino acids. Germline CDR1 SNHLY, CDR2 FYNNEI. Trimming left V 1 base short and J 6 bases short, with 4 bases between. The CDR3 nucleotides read TGTGCCAGCAGTGAAGAAGTTAATTCACCCCTCCACTTT. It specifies CASSEEVNSPLHF.

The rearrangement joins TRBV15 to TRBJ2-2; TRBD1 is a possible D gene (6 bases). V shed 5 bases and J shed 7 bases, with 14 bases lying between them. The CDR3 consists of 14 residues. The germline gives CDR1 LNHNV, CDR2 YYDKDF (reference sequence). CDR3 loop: CATSGGWVGGELFF. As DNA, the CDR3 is TGTGCCACCAGCGGGGGCTGGGTCGGCGGGGAGCTGTTTTTT.

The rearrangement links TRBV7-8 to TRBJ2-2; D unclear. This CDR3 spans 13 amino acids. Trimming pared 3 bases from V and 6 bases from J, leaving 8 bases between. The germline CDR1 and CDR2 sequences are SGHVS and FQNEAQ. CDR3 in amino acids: CASSLQSAGELFF. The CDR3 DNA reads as TGTGCCAGCAGCTTGCAGAGCGCCGGGGAGCTGTTTTTT.

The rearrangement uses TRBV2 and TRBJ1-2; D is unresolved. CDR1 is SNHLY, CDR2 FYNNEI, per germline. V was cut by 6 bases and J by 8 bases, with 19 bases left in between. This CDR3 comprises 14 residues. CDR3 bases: TGTGCCAGCAGAGGCCCATTGGGAGGGCTAGGCTACACCTTC. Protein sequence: CASRGPLGGLGYTF.